Described below is a single T cell receptor beta chain sequence and its context. Its antigen is unidentified. The record originates from a study of T-cell memory formation after mild COVID-19. V was pared by 2 bases and J by 5 bases, with 16 bases between. The CDR3 has 14 residues. The germline V gene encodes CDR1 SQVTM and CDR2 ANQGSEA. Points from the study as a whole: Memory cells collected pre-infection included some clones that later responded, suggesting cross-reactive memory joined.

TCRdb re-called the 5' RACE reads with MiXCR, one entry per CDR3 protein. The data contain 350,000 to 500,000 distinct CDR3 sequences, approximately 20% of them singletons. The receptor was isolated from an adult woman who had mild COVID-19 (a few samples of this study predate the infection). Cell type and time point are not known. The specimen sequenced was PBMCs or a T cell subset sorted from them (not recorded which). The J gene is TRBJ2-7, the V gene TRBV29-1; TRBD1 or TRBD2 may be the D gene (5 bases each). CDR3 region: CSVEWDEKGHEQYF. CDR3 coding DNA: TGCAGCGTTGAATGGGACGAAAAAGGCCACGAGCAGTACTTC.